This T cell receptor beta chain was retrieved from a study of T cell responses to AZD1222 COVID-19 vaccine. Broader study findings: In the spike-specific TCR repertoire, nearly half reportedly target unmutated variant regions. Spike-wide vaccine-associated CD4 TCRs dominated at 160-218 and 743-854.

Regarding this clone: No antigen is known for it.

With 3 bases clipped from V and 4 bases from J, the junction kept 6 bases outside the gene matches. The V gene's germline CDR1 is SGHTS and CDR2 YDEGEE. CDR3 size: 15 residues. The method was immunoSEQ multiplex PCR; TCRdb's version includes in-frame clones alone and lacks a portion of them. The sample lists tens of thousands of clones; about 85% were seen once. J is TRBJ2-1 and V is TRBV5-8; the match to TRBD1 covers 8 bases. The source of this sequence is an adult in good health. The sequences come from peripheral blood, collected on day 0 of AZD1222 vaccination. The CDR3 reads CASSSGQGDYNEQFF. DNA of the CDR3: TGTGCCAGCAGCTCCGGACAGGGCGATTACAATGAGCAGTTCTTC.